These 18 T cell receptor beta chains originate from one sample sequenced in a study of graft-versus-host responses after intestinal transplantation. These receptors' targets are unknown. The protocol was immunoSEQ multiplex PCR, while the TCRdb copy is restricted to in-frame clones and leaves out a portion. The table lists fewer than 150,000 clones, around nine tenths of them singletons. The sample in question was unstimulated CD4+ T cells sorted from spleen or lymph node cells, obtained before intestinal transplant. The origin of the receptors is a human donor who received an intestinal transplant.

The rearrangement links TRBV5-1 to TRBJ2-3; D is unclear. The CDR3 is 15 residues long. The V gene's germline CDR1 is SGHRS and CDR2 YFSETQ. Trimming removed 4 bases from V and 3 bases from J, with 15 bases in between. The CDR3 reads CASSPLKGPTDTQYF. CDR3 nucleotide sequence: TGCGCCAGCAGCCCCCTGAAAGGGCCTACAGATACGCAGTATTTT. Combining the CDR3 with reference TRBV5-1 and TRBJ2-3 gives the whole variable domain KAGVTQTPRYLIKTRGQQVTLSCSPISGHRSVSWYQQTPGQGLQFLFEYFSETQRNKGNFPGRFSGRQFSNSRSEMNVSTLELGDSALYLCASSPLKGPTDTQYFGPGTRLTVL.

The CDR3 is CASSEALGGFSEQYF. CDR3 bases: TGTGCCAGCAGTGAAGCGCTGGGGGGCTTCTCCGAGCAGTACTTC. This sequence joins TRBV2 and TRBJ2-7; D is possibly TRBD1 or TRBD2 (6 bases each). CDR3 length: 15 amino acids. Trimming removed 0 bases at V and 6 bases at J, with 15 bases between. Germline lookup yields CDR1 SNHLY and CDR2 FYNNEI.

The chain recombines TRBV5-4 with TRBJ2-7; 9 bases map to TRBD1. V was pared by 4 bases and J by 1 base, with 9 bases of the junction left unmatched. This CDR3 contains 16 residues. Looked up from germline, CDR1 is SGHNT and CDR2 is YYREEE (reference sequence). The CDR3 loop is CASSRISGTGSYEQYF. In DNA form, the CDR3 reads TGTGCCAGCAGCAGAATCTCCGGGACAGGGTCCTACGAGCAGTACTTC.

This chain links TRBV5-4 with TRBJ1-2; possible D gene TRBD1, 5 bases. This CDR3 contains 13 residues. CDR1 is SGHNT, CDR2 YYREEE, per germline (reference sequence). V lost 0 bases, J lost 8 bases, and 11 bases lay in between. The CDR3: CASSLVGVSGYTF. The DNA for the CDR3 is TGTGCCAGCAGCTTGGTGGGGGTTTCAGGCTACACCTTC.

The gene calls are TRBV7-8 and TRBJ2-1; D perhaps matches TRBD2 (6 bases). Germline values: CDR1 SGHVS, CDR2 FQNEAQ. V lost 1 base, J lost 6 bases, and 10 bases lay in between. The CDR3 contains 14 residues. CDR3 DNA sequence: TGTGCCAGCAGCTTAGTGGGACTCATCAATGAGCAGTTCTTC. Translating gives CASSLVGLINEQFF.

The CDR3 DNA reads TGTGCCAGCAGCCACCCGACAGGAGGGAATTCACCCCTCCACTTT. It codes for CASSHPTGGNSPLHF. The chain carries TRBV4-2 and TRBJ1-6, with D possibly matching TRBD1 (6 bases). Trimming took 3 bases from V and 7 from J, leaving 13 bases between them. The CDR3 loop spans 15 amino acids. The germline gives CDR1 LGHNA, CDR2 YNFKEQ.

The J gene is TRBJ1-1, the V gene TRBV2, with D possibly being TRBD1 (6 bases). V lost 6 bases, J lost 11 bases, and 19 bases lay in between. The CDR3 sequence is 13 residues long. Looked up from germline, CDR1 is SNHLY and CDR2 is FYNNEI. Here the CDR3 reads CASSKDSQGWAFF. The CDR3 DNA reads as TGTGCCAGCAGCAAGGACAGCCAGGGTTGGGCTTTCTTT.

The chain employs TRBV10-3 and TRBJ2-7; D might be TRBD1 (6 bases). The CDR3 consists of 14 residues. V lost 4 bases and J lost 0, with 10 bases in between. Per germline, CDR1 ENHRY and CDR2 SYGVKD. Here the CDR3 reads CAISGTGSSYEQYF. DNA of the CDR3: TGTGCCATCAGTGGTACAGGGAGCTCCTACGAGCAGTACTTC.

The rearrangement uses TRBV2 and TRBJ2-2, with 8 bases that match TRBD1. Germline V gene data show CDR1 as SNHLY and CDR2 as FYNNEI. Unmatched junction bases numbered 5, after V lost 11 bases and J lost 0 bases. The CDR3 totals 14 residues. CDR3 coding DNA: TGTGCCTCCCGGGACAGGTCGAACACCGGGGAGCTGTTTTTT. Its protein product is CASRDRSNTGELFF.

The chain employs TRBV2 and TRBJ1-1; D possibly corresponds to TRBD1 (5 bases). V dropped 0 bases and J dropped 4 bases, with 6 bases sitting between them. The CDR3 has 13 amino acids. The germline gives CDR1 SNHLY, CDR2 FYNNEI. Written as DNA, the CDR3 is TGTGCCAGCAGTGAAGCCAGGGCCACTGAAGCTTTCTTT. Protein: CASSEARATEAFF.

This clone was observed a single time. This rearrangement joins TRBV11-1 to TRBJ1-1; TRBD1 is a possible D gene (5 bases). Germline V lookup: CDR1 SGHAT, CDR2 FQDESV (reference sequence). The V end was cut by 4 bases, the J end by 6 bases, with 15 bases between. The CDR3 runs to 14 residues. The CDR3, as DNA: TGTGCCAGCAGCTCCCAGGGTGTAAGGCCTGAAGCTTTCTTT. This encodes CASSSQGVRPEAFF.

The CDR3: CASSETQSNQPQHF. CDR3 in DNA: TGTGCCAGCAGTGAAACGCAGAGCAATCAGCCCCAGCATTTT. J is TRBJ1-5 and V is TRBV2, with D hard to call. Trimming left V 2 bases short and J 1 base short, with 6 bases between. The CDR3 is 14 residues long. In germline, CDR1 is SNHLY, CDR2 FYNNEI.

The CDR3 DNA is TGTGCCAGCAGCTATGCGAAAGGCAGGGCAGAGACCCAGTACTTC. Translating gives CASSYAKGRAETQYF. The chain is built from TRBV11-2 and TRBJ2-5; D might be TRBD1 (5 bases). CDR1 and CDR2 from the germline V gene are SGHAT and FQNNGV. The CDR3 has 15 residues. Trimming removed 4 bases at V and 4 bases at J, with 16 bases between.

The chain has TRBV5-1 and TRBJ2-1, with 8 bases aligning to TRBD1. Germline V gene sequence: CDR1 SGHRS, CDR2 YFSETQ. This CDR3 contains 15 residues. V lost 4 bases to trimming and J lost 6 bases; unmatched junction nucleotides: 9. CDR3 nucleotides: TGCGCCAGCAGCCCCCGGGACAGGACATCCAATGAGCAGTTCTTC. It specifies CASSPRDRTSNEQFF.

The rearrangement joins TRBV18 to TRBJ1-1; D possibly corresponds to TRBD1 (5 bases). Germline CDR1 KGHSH, CDR2 LQKENI. Trimming shortened V by 5 bases and J by 2 bases, and 21 bases separated the two germline ends. The CDR3 length is 17 residues. Here the CDR3 DNA reads TGTGCCAGCTCAGACATTGGGGGTTGGCGCCAAAACACTGAAGCTTTCTTT. It codes for CASSDIGGWRQNTEAFF. Full variable domain (rest looked up from reference TRBV18 and TRBJ1-1): NAGVMQNPRHLVRRRGQEARLRCSPMKGHSHVYWYRQLPEEGLKFMVYLQKENIIDESGMPKERFSAEFPKEGPSILRIQQVVRGDSAAYFCASSDIGGWRQNTEAFFGQGTRLTVV.

This clone was detected a few times. The chain is built from TRBV5-8 and TRBJ1-4, with D unresolved. V was trimmed by 4 bases and J by 2 bases, leaving 15 bases between them. The CDR3 has 16 amino acids. From germline, CDR1 is SGHTS and CDR2 YDEGEE. CDR3 DNA: TGTGCCAGCAGCCCTGGCAGGAGGGTTACTAATGAAAAACTGTTTTTT. Protein sequence: CASSPGRRVTNEKLFF.

The chain recombines TRBV6-6 with TRBJ2-3; D is perhaps TRBD2 (5 bases). Germline CDR1 MNHNY, CDR2 SVGAGI (reference sequence). The CDR3 is made up of 15 amino acids. Trimming took 2 bases from V and 2 from J, leaving 11 bases between them. CDR3 DNA: TGTGCCAGCAGTTACGAGGGAGCGGACACAGATACGCAGTATTTT. Protein product: CASSYEGADTDTQYF.

The chain combines TRBV7-9 with TRBJ1-5, with a tentative D call TRBD1 (5 bases). The germline CDR1 and CDR2 sequences are SEHNR and FQNEAQ (reference sequence). V lost 2 bases, J lost 0 bases, and 14 bases lay in between. This CDR3 comprises 17 residues. Written as DNA, the CDR3 is TGTGCCAGCAGCTTATTCACAGGCATAAATAGCAATCAGCCCCAGCATTTT. Its translation is CASSLFTGINSNQPQHF.